One T cell receptor (beta chain) is described in this entry. Its antigen is not known. This entry is derived from a study of shared clonotypes between healthy human individuals. Study-wide background: A couple of women and a few men aged 18 to 49 served as donors.

Generated by immunoSEQ multiplex PCR, the TCRdb table keeps only in-frame clones and is missing some. The repertoire consists of some 2,000,000 clones, with 90% to 95% occurring once and the leading ten covering around 0.13%. Study-wide points: Non-shared clonotypes showed lower generation probabilities than clonotypes common to all four donors.

The CDR3 sequence is 15 residues long. Trimming removed 4 bases from V and 3 bases from J, with 13 bases in between. Germline loops: CDR1 SGHRS, CDR2 YFSETQ. The J gene is TRBJ1-4, the V gene TRBV5-1; D unclear. This clonotype originated in a man in his late teens or twenties in good health. Sequenced sample: naive CD4+ T cells sorted from blood. Indicated subset: CD45RA+ positively selected. CDR3 region: CASSPWTSPNEKLFF. In DNA form, the CDR3 reads TGCGCCAGCAGCCCCTGGACTTCTCCTAATGAAAAACTGTTTTTT.